These 5 T cell receptor beta chains were all obtained from the same sample, sequenced in a study of blood T cell repertoires in COVID-19. Assay used: immunoSEQ multiplex PCR; TCRdb lists only in-frame clones, some missing. This sample yields approximately 50,000 clones, of which 79% are seen a single time; 25% belongs to the top ten. Material: peripheral blood. These receptors were taken from a man between 65 and 85 years old with acute or convalescent COVID-19.

In this sample, this clone turned up once. V and J are TRBV28 and TRBJ1-5; 7 bases fit TRBD1. The CDR3 contains 13 residues. CDR1 is MDHEN and CDR2 is SYDVKM in the germline V gene. V was pared by 5 bases and J by 6 bases, with 4 bases of the junction left unmatched. CDR3 protein: CASSTSGGQPQHF. The CDR3 bases are TGTGCCAGCAGTACATCAGGGGGTCAGCCCCAGCATTTT.

The V gene is TRBV30, the J gene TRBJ1-6; 7 bases line up with TRBD1. Germline V CDR1 and CDR2: GTSNPN, SVGIG (reference sequence). V lost 0 bases and J lost 13; bases outside the gene matches: 9. The CDR3 loop spans 14 amino acids. CDR3 protein: CAWSVRGQARPLHF. The CDR3 bases are TGTGCCTGGAGTGTACGAGGACAGGCTAGGCCCCTCCACTTT.

The rearrangement joins TRBV5-5 to TRBJ2-5, with 9 bases aligning to TRBD1. Germline V lookup: CDR1 SGHKS, CDR2 YYEKEE (reference sequence). This CDR3 contains 15 residues. The V and J ends lost 3 bases and 5 bases, in that order; junction bases with no gene match: 8. CDR3 nucleotide sequence: TGTGCCAGCAGCTACGGGACAGGGACGACGGAGACCCAGTACTTC. It translates to CASSYGTGTTETQYF.

The J gene is TRBJ1-2, the V gene TRBV27; D is unresolved. The CDR3 sequence is 12 residues long. Trimming took 4 bases from V and 3 from J, leaving 6 bases between them. CDR1 and CDR2 (germline): MNHEY, SMNVEV (reference sequence). CDR3 DNA: TGTGCCAGCAGTTCCGGGTACTATGGCTACACCTTC. Its protein product is CASSSGYYGYTF.

This clone was found a few times. The V call is TRBV12-3 or TRBV12-4, the J call TRBJ1-1; D is unclear. V was clipped by 4 bases and J by 1 base, with 4 bases between them. The CDR3 totals 12 residues. The CDR3, as DNA: TGTGCCAGCAGTTACAGGAACACTGAAGCTTTCTTT. The encoded protein is CASSYRNTEAFF.